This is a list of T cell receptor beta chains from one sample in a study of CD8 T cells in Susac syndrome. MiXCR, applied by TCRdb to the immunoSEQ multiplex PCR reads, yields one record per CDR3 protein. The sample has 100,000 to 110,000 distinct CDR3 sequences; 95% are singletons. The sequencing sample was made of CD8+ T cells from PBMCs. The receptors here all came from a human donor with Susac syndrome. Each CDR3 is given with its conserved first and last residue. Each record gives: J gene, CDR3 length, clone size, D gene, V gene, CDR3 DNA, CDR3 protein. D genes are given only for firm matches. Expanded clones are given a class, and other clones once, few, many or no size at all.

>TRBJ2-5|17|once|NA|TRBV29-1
TGCAGCGTTGGGCGGCCCCTCCGGACAGCGGGGTTGGAGACCCAGTACTTC
CSVGRPLRTAGLETQYF
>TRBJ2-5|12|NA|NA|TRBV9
TGTGCCAGCAGCGCCGAGTCGGAGACCCAGTACTTC
CASSAESETQYF
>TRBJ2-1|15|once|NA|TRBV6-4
TGTGCCAGCAGTGACAAAGCGGGTAGTTACGATGAGCAGTTCTTC
CASSDKAGSYDEQFF
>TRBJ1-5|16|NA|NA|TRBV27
TGTGCCAGCAGTTTATGGGGGTTTACGCGCAATCAGCCCCAGCATTTT
CASSLWGFTRNQPQHF
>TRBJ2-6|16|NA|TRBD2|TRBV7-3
TGTGCCAGCCGGCCAGGCGGGAGCTCTGGGGCCAACGTCCTGACTTTC
CASRPGGSSGANVLTF
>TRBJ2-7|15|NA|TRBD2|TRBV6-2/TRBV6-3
TGTGCCAGCAGTTACGGGATAGCGGGGGCCTACGAGCAGTACTTC
CASSYGIAGAYEQYF
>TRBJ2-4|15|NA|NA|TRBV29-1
TGCAGCGTTGAATTTGGGAGTGTGACCAAAAACATTCAGTACTTC
CSVEFGSVTKNIQYF
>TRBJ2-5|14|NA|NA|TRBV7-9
TGTGCCAGCAGCTTAGTGAGGAGCCAAGAGACCCAGTACTTC
CASSLVRSQETQYF
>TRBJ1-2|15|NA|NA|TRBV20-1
TGCAGTGCTTTCCCATTCGAGGGGTTGGACTATGGCTACACCTTC
CSAFPFEGLDYGYTF
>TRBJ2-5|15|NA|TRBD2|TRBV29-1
TGCAGCGTTGGAACTAGCGGGAGGCTTGAAGAGACCCAGTACTTC
CSVGTSGRLEETQYF
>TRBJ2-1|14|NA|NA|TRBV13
TGTGCCAGCAGCCGCTCCCAGACAGGCTATGAGCAGTTCTTC
CASSRSQTGYEQFF
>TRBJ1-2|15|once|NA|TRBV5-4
TGTGCCAGCAGCCCTCAACACAACATTGCATTAGACTACACCTTC
CASSPQHNIALDYTF
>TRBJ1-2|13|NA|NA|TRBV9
TGTGCCAGCAGCGTCGGCGATAACTATGGCTACACCTTC
CASSVGDNYGYTF
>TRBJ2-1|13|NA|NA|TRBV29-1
TGCAGCGTTGCCCAGCGCGCCTACAATGAGCAGTTCTTC
CSVAQRAYNEQFF
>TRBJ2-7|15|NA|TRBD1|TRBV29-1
TGCAGCGTTGAGCAGTGGGGACAGCTATCCTACGAGCAGTACTTC
CSVEQWGQLSYEQYF
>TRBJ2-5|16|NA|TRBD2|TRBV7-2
TGTGCCAGCAGCTTGGCTAGCGGGGGGGCCCGAGAGACCCAGTACTTC
CASSLASGGARETQYF
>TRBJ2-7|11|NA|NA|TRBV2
TGTGCCAGCAGTCAGAGGTACGAGCAGTACTTC
CASSQRYEQYF
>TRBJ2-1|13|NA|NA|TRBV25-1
TGTGCCAGCACAGACCCGGGGCGGGATGAGCAGTTCTTC
CASTDPGRDEQFF
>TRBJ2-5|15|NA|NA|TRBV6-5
TGTGCCAGCAGTTATCTTGGGGGTCCTCAAGAGACCCAGTACTTC
CASSYLGGPQETQYF
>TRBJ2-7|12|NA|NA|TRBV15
TGTGCCACCAGCAGAGAGGTTGGTGAGCAGTACTTC
CATSREVGEQYF
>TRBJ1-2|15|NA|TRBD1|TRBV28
TGTGCCAGCAGCTTAGACGGGACAGCTAACTATGGCTACACCTTC
CASSLDGTANYGYTF
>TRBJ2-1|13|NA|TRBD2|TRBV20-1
TGCAGTGCTAGCGGGAGGGCCTACAATGAGCAGTTCTTC
CSASGRAYNEQFF
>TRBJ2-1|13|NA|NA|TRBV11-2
TGTGCCAGCAGCTTAGCGCTCGACAATGAGCAGTTCTTC
CASSLALDNEQFF
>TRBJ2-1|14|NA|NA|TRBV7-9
TGTGCCAGCAGCAAAGGAGGCACGGGGGATGAGCAGTTCTTC
CASSKGGTGDEQFF
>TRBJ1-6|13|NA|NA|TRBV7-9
TGTGCCAGCAGCTTAACAGACAATTCACCCCTCCACTTT
CASSLTDNSPLHF
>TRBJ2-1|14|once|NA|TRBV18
TGTGCCAGCTCCCCCGAGGGAGCCTACAATGAGCAGTTCTTC
CASSPEGAYNEQFF
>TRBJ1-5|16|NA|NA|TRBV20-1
TGCAGTGCTAGAGATTCAACCCAAGGAGCCAATCAGCCCCAGCATTTT
CSARDSTQGANQPQHF
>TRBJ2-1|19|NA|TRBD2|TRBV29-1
TGCAGCGCACAGCCGTCCCATGGGCGTAGCGGGAGGGTACACAATGAGCAGTTCTTC
CSAQPSHGRSGRVHNEQFF
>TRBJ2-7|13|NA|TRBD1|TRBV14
TGTGCCAGCAGCCAGTACAGGGGGAGGGAGCAGTACTTC
CASSQYRGREQYF